One and the same sample provided the 10 T cell receptor beta chains below, sequenced in a study of tumor-infiltrating lymphocytes in primary liver carcinoma. TCR beta cDNA was made from roughly 500 ng total RNA with a constant-region primer. Researchers made the TCR beta libraries by running three nested multiplex PCR rounds with slightly modified ARM-PCR. TRBV1-TRBV30 forward primers paired with a C-beta reverse primer drove the first two PCR rounds, about 9 cycles each. A single record per CDR3 protein comes from TCRdb applying MiXCR to the multiplex PCR reads. The sample lists 190,000 or so distinct CDR3 sequences; approximately 65% were seen once. Germline DNA was also extracted, and blood RNA was taken from unsorted whole blood. Sample: peripheral blood. The receptors come from a woman in her sixties or seventies with primary liver carcinoma and hepatitis B virus infection.

A single count supports this clonotype. The chain employs TRBV11-2 and TRBJ2-1; 7 bases match TRBD1. The V segment lost 7 bases and the J segment 5 bases; nucleotides outside the gene matches: 11. Germline CDR1 is SGHAT and CDR2 is FQNNGV. The CDR3 consists of 15 residues. The CDR3 is CASTLWTGPNNEQFF. DNA of the CDR3: TGTGCCAGCACCCTGTGGACAGGACCTAACAATGAGCAGTTCTTC.

A note on this clonotype: This may stem from a read error, because a much larger clone lies one nucleotide away. This rearrangement joins TRBV12-3 or TRBV12-4 to TRBJ1-1; 11 nucleotides line up with TRBD1. This CDR3 is built from 16 residues. The ends lost 8 bases at V and 1 base at J; junction bases unmatched: 9. This CDR3 reads CASGSGQGEANTEAFF. As DNA, the CDR3 is TGTGCCAGCGGCTCGGGACAGGGGGAGGCGAACACTGAAGCTTTCTTT.

This clonotype occurred a few times. The chain joins TRBV6-5 to TRBJ1-5; maybe TRBD1 (5 bases). This CDR3 spans 15 amino acids. Trimming removed 6 bases from V and 5 bases from J, with 17 bases in between. Looked up from germline, CDR1 is MNHEY and CDR2 is SVGAGI. The CDR3 nucleotides are TGTGCCAGCAGACGATCCCGTACGGGGGATCAGCCCCAGCATTTT. This sequence encodes CASRRSRTGDQPQHF.

Concerning this clonotype itself: Since the CDR3 does not end with the conserved phenylalanine or tryptophan, this likely comes from a read error. The rearrangement links TRBV11-2 to TRBJ2-7; D call uncertain. Germline V lookup: CDR1 SGHAT, CDR2 FQNNGV. Trimming removed 5 bases from V and 6 bases from J, with 17 bases in between. This CDR3 has 14 residues. CDR3 protein: CASSPDLRLGEQYL. CDR3 nucleotides: TGTGCCAGCAGCCCAGATCTCCGTCTGGGCGAGCAGTACCTC.

This clonotype was counted ten times or more. This sequence joins TRBV12-3 or TRBV12-4 and TRBJ2-5, with TRBD2 matching over 14 bases. V dropped 4 bases and J dropped 4; count of bases not matched to a gene: 5. The CDR3 has 16 amino acids. In nucleotides, the CDR3 is TGTGCCAGCAGTTCTTCCGGGACTAGCGGGAGAGAGACCCAGTACTTC. Translation gives CASSSSGTSGRETQYF.

Comment on this clonotype: No conserved phenylalanine or tryptophan is present at the end of the CDR3, so a read error is the likely explanation. This sequence joins TRBV18 and TRBJ2-2; D assignment may be TRBD1 or TRBD2 (5 bases each). The CDR3 extends over 15 amino acids. CDR1 is KGHSH, CDR2 LQKENI, per germline. The V end was cut by 3 bases, the J end by 4 bases, with 12 bases between. CDR3 sequence reads: CASSPRDDGTGELFS. The CDR3 DNA follows: TGTGCCAGCTCACCTAGGGACGACGGCACCGGGGAGCTGTTTTCT.

Details on this clonotype: The CDR3 ends on some other residue instead of the conserved phenylalanine or tryptophan, so this is likely a read error. The chain is built from TRBV4-1 and TRBJ2-1, with 11 nucleotides matching TRBD2. There are 16 residues in the CDR3. Germline assignment: CDR1 MGHRA and CDR2 YSYEKL. This CDR3 is CASCQETSGDVNEQFS. For the CDR3, the DNA is TGCGCCAGCTGCCAAGAGACTAGCGGGGATGTCAATGAGCAGTTCTCC.

On this clonotype: At one boundary the junction diverges from the germline segment, which might be a read error. The chain combines TRBV5-5 with TRBJ2-3; D might be TRBD1 (5 bases). CDR1 is SGHKS, CDR2 YYEKEE, per germline (reference sequence). CDR3 length: 15 residues. The CDR3 protein is CASGLSGYGTDTQYF. CDR3 nucleotide sequence: TGTGCCAGCGGCTTGTCAGGGTACGGCACAGATACGCAGTATTTT.

Remarks on this clonotype: A junction end diverges from the germline sequence, so it may reflect a read error. The chain recombines TRBV4-1 with TRBJ2-7, with 8 bases that match TRBD1. The CDR3 contains 15 residues. The V gene's germline CDR1 is MGHRA and CDR2 YSYEKL. For the CDR3, the DNA is TGCGCCAACAGCCAAGAAGACAGGGGTGGATACGAGCAGTACTTC. As protein: CANSQEDRGGYEQYF.

The chain carries TRBV28 and TRBJ2-7; TRBD2 is a possible D gene (5 bases). CDR3 length equals 13 residues. Germline V gene data show CDR1 as MDHEN and CDR2 as SYDVKM. Trimming took 7 bases from V and 8 from J, leaving 18 bases between them. The CDR3 spells CASTQSPREKQYF. The DNA of the CDR3 is TGTGCCAGCACCCAATCCCCCCGGGAAAAGCAGTACTTC.